Listed below are T cell receptor beta chains from one sample, sequenced in a study of blood T cell repertoires in COVID-19. Sequencing was performed with immunoSEQ multiplex PCR; in TCRdb, only in-frame clones are kept and a portion is missing. The sample consists of 65,000 to 85,000 clones, 80% to 90% of them appearing once. Material for sequencing was peripheral blood. Receptors were obtained from a woman younger than 30 with acute or convalescent COVID-19. Both conserved end residues are part of each CDR3. A D gene is named only where the DNA matches it firmly. The listing skips clone size in some rows; elsewhere it reads once, few, many or a size class.

len,abundance,d_gene,j_gene,v_gene,CDR3aa,CDR3nt
20,-,TRBD1,TRBJ1-5,TRBV7-6,CASSLSRQGCSPLLNQPQHF,TGTGCCAGCAGCTTATCAAGACAGGGATGCTCTCCACTACTTAATCAGCCCCAGCATTTT
13,-,-,TRBJ1-1,TRBV11-2,CASSLSTYTEAFF,TGTGCCAGCAGCCTCTCGACATACACTGAAGCTTTCTTT
15,-,-,TRBJ1-2,TRBV19,CASSIGGRRSYGYTF,TGTGCCAGTAGTATTGGGGGCCGCCGGAGCTATGGCTACACCTTC
14,-,TRBD2,TRBJ2-1,TRBV5-4,CASSFSNSAGVEFF,TGTGCCAGCAGCTTTTCCAATAGCGCGGGAGTGGAGTTCTTC
15,-,-,TRBJ2-3,TRBV21-1,CASSTTGAGTDTQYF,TGTGCCAGCAGCACTACAGGGGCTGGGACAGATACGCAGTATTTT
17,once,TRBD1,TRBJ2-2,TRBV7-9,CASSAPPGTGGSGELFF,TGTGCCAGCAGCGCGCCTCCCGGGACAGGGGGCAGCGGGGAGCTGTTTTTT
16,-,TRBD2,TRBJ2-3,TRBV10-1,CASSDRSSGETDTQYF,TGCGCCAGCAGTGACCGATCTAGCGGGGAGACAGATACGCAGTATTTT
13,few,-,TRBJ2-1,TRBV30,CAWSGNSNNEQFF,TGTGCCTGGAGTGGAAACTCTAACAATGAGCAGTTCTTC
16,-,TRBD1,TRBJ2-5,TRBV6-2/TRBV6-3,CASSYPGQGVEETQYF,TGTGCCAGCAGTTACCCTGGACAGGGGGTGGAAGAGACCCAGTACTTC
14,-,-,TRBJ1-2,TRBV7-9,CASSSPSGNYGYTF,TGTGCCAGCAGCTCTCCCTCAGGGAACTATGGCTACACCTTC